Here is one T cell receptor beta chain with its context. The data stem from a study of T cell changes during pregnancy in multiple sclerosis. Data came from immunoSEQ multiplex PCR; TCRdb stores just in-frame clones and leaves some out. The sample lists about 40,000 clones; roughly 90% were seen once. The CDR3 is 13 residues long. Trimming stripped 11 bases from V and 11 bases from J, with 22 bases between. Per the germline V gene, CDR1 is MDHEN and CDR2 is SYDVKM. V gene TRBV28 combines with J gene TRBJ2-1; weak D call: TRBD1 (7 bases). The clonotype was recovered from a female donor with multiple sclerosis, enrolled in a pregnancy study. The specimen comprised CD4+ T cells from peripheral blood mononuclear cells, sampled in the second trimester of pregnancy. The CDR3 DNA reads as TGTGCCTACAGTCAGGGGGGTCGGAATCAGCAGTTCTTC. Translation: CAYSQGGRNQQFF.